In this sample, the clone carrying this T cell receptor beta chain turned up a few times. Germline V gene lookup returns CDR1 SQVTM and CDR2 ANQGSEA. The V and J ends lost 5 bases and 5 bases respectively, with 9 bases between them. This CDR3 has 11 residues. These data come from a study of cytomegalovirus exposure and HLA in healthy donors. PCR used 60 Vbeta primers and 13 Jbeta primers. The table came from immunoSEQ multiplex PCR; TCRdb's copy has only in-frame clones and leaves some out. Among 85,000 to 130,000 clones listed, 75% to 80% were seen once. This chain uses TRBV29-1 with TRBJ1-1, with D unresolved. Specimen: PBMCs. The receptor was derived from a man aged 55 to 70 in good health and CMV-seropositive. CDR3 region: CSVTVGTEAFF. The CDR3 region has the DNA TGCAGCGTTACAGTAGGTACTGAAGCTTTCTTT.